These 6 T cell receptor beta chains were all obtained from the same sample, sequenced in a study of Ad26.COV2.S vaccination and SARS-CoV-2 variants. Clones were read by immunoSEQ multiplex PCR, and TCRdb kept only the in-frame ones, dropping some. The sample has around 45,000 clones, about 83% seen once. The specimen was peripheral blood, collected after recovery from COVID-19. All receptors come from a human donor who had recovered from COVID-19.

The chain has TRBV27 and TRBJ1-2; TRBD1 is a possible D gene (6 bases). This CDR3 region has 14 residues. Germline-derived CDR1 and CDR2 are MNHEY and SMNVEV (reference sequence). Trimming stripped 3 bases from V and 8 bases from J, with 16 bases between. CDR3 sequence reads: CASSLAGAPVGYTF. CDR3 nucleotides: TGTGCCAGCAGTTTGGCAGGGGCGCCGGTAGGCTACACCTTC.

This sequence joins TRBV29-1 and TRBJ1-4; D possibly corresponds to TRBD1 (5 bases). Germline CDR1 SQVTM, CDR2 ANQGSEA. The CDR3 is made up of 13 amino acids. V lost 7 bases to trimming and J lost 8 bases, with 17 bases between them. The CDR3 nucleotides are TGCAGCGCTGAGAGGGGAAGAGGGGAAAAACTGTTTTTT. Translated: CSAERGRGEKLFF.

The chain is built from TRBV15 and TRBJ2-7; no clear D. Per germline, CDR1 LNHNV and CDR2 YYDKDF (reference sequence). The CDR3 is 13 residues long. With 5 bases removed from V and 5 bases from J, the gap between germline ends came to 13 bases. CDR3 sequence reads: CATSPDRPNEQYF. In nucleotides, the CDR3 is TGTGCCACCAGCCCCGACCGACCCAACGAGCAGTACTTC. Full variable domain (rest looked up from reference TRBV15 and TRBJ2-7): DAMVIQNPRYQVTQFGKPVTLSCSQTLNHNVMYWYQQKSSQAPKLLFHYYDKDFNNEADTPDNFQSRRPNTSFCFLDIRSPGLGDTAMYLCATSPDRPNEQYFGPGTRLTVT.

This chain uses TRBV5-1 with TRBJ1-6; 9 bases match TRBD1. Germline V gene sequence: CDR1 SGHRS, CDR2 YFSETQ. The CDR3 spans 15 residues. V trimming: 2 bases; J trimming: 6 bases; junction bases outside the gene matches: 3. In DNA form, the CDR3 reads TGCGCCAGCAGCTTACAGGGGGCGCTTAATTCACCCCTCCACTTT. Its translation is CASSLQGALNSPLHF.

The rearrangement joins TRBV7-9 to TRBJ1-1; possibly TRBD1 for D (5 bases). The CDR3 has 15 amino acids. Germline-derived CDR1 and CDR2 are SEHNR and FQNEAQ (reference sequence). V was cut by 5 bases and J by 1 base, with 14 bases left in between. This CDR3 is CASSLQRGTNTEAFF. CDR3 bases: TGTGCCAGCAGCCTTCAGCGGGGGACGAACACTGAAGCTTTCTTT.

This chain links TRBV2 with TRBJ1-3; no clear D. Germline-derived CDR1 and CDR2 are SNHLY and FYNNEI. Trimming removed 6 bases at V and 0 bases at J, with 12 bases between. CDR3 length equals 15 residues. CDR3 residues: CASRVGPISGNTIYF. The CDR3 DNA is TGTGCCAGCAGGGTGGGCCCCATCTCTGGAAACACCATATATTTT.